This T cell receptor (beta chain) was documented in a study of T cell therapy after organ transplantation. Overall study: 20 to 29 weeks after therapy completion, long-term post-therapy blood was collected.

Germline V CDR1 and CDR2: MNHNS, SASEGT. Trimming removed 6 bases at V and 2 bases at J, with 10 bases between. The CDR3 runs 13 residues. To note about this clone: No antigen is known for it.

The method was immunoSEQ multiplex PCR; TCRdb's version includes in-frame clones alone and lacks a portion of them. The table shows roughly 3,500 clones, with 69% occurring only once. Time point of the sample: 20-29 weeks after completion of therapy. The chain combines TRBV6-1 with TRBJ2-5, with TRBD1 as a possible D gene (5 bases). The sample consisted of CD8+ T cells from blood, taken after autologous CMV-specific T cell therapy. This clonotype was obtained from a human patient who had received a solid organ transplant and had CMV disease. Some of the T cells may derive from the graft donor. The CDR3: CASRTVRQETQYF. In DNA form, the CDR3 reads TGTGCCAGCAGGACAGTTCGACAAGAGACCCAGTACTTC.